The TCR beta chain under discussion was sequenced for a study of CD8 T cells in Susac syndrome. The RNA, about 0.45 to 1 ug, was put through reverse transcription using random hexamers. Coverage of TCR beta CDR3 amplification by immunoSEQ multiplex PCR extended to 54 Vbeta and 13 Jbeta. TCRdb independently ran MiXCR on the immunoSEQ multiplex PCR reads; one entry per CDR3 protein. The sample lists about 290,000 distinct CDR3 sequences; about 89% were seen once. Blood CD8+ and CD4+ T cells underwent high-throughput TCR beta sequencing. The multiple sclerosis controls were treatment-naive patients, and their relapsing-remitting disease was stable or active. What was sequenced was CD8+ T cells from PBMCs. The origin of this receptor is a human donor with multiple sclerosis.

The CDR3 DNA sequence: TGTGCCAGCAGTTTTGGATCCATGGCTTCGACCCAGTACTTC. Its translation is CASSFGSMASTQYF. The V call is TRBV28, the J call TRBJ2-5; D gene uncertain. CDR3 length: 14 residues. The germline V gene encodes CDR1 MDHEN and CDR2 SYDVKM. Trimming cost V 3 bases and J 7 bases, with 15 bases left between them.